This TCR beta chain was profiled in a study of blood T cells in healthy people across ages (dated by TCRdb to between 2015 and 2017). With respect to the entire study: Template switching captured roughly one uniquely barcoded TCR beta cDNA molecule per two T cells in model experiments. The study measured age-related changes in TCR beta repertoire diversity using deep sequencing normalized with unique cDNA molecular identifiers. Four age groups were formed from the donors: young (average approximately 16 years), middle-aged (just under 40), aged (roughly 59) and long-lived (around 82). Donors of different ages were randomly distributed across sequencing lanes to avoid experimental bias. For two donors (one aged 18 to 29 and one aged 80 or older), the study analyzed two additional independent replicas of 1 million unique cDNA reads from the same blood draw. Summary of the overall study and its limitations: Because profiling used bulk unsorted PBMCs, naive and antigen-experienced compartments could not be compared conclusively. Compared with the aged group, the long-lived group had more naive CD4+ T cells, fewer expanded clones and increased TCR diversity, a pattern suggesting age selection. Estimates of total diversity based on one million sequenced T cells were regarded as lower bounds and as underestimates. Because donor CMV infection status was unknown, age-related changes in expanded clonotypes were potentially confounded. A strong correlation was found between observed TCR beta diversity and the percentage of naive T cells measured by flow cytometry. Observed TCR beta diversity per million T cells fell roughly linearly with age, and a significant reduction was already apparent by age about 43.

For CDR1 and CDR2, the germline V gene lists SGHTA and FQGNSA. Measured from the cysteine to the phenylalanine, the CDR3 is 14 residues long. Left in the record is the CDR3 DNA by itself, 42 bases read in frame from the first base. Turning to this clonotype: It has no known antigen specificity. At one end the junction does not follow the germline gene, possibly because of a read error.

Libraries were made using 5' RACE. Sequencing was performed on an Illumina HiSeq 2500. A second PCR of roughly 7 to 11 cycles was performed with a sample-barcoded 5' primer and a J-beta primer mix. A template-switch 5' adaptor carrying 12 random nucleotides introduced a unique molecular identifier onto each TCR beta cDNA molecule. At least 3 million CDR3-containing paired-end reads were obtained from each sample. First-strand cDNA synthesis was performed from all RNA using the Mint cDNA synthesis kit, with priming by a TRBC-specific oligonucleotide. All cDNA was treated with uracil-DNA glycosylase and then went through a first 18-cycle PCR with the universal primers M1SS and BC2_uni_R. On the study's bioinformatics: For normalization, 1 million high-quality reads, each with a distinct molecular identifier, were randomly selected from each sample. Reads sharing molecular identifiers were discarded rather than binned into consensus sequences. CDR3 identification, clonotype clustering and error correction used MiTCR with a Q25 quality threshold and the strictest error-elimination algorithm. A nonparametric unseen species model with Euler transformation was used to estimate a lower bound on total TCR beta diversity. TCRdb trimmed public reads at Q25 via fastp, called clones via MiXCR and kept in-frame beta chains. Identical CDR3 protein sequences are pooled into one entry, listed with their most common genes and DNA. TCRdb's processing, not the authors' own work, is the source of the V and J calls. The sample table records about 1.4 million distinct CDR3 sequences; approximately 63% of these occur just once. 5% to 7% of the sample is taken by the ten largest.

Systemically healthy Caucasian individuals from Russia, 35 to 40 in total and aged about 6 to 100 years, were included as donors. Ten milliliters of peripheral blood were drawn from each donor into EDTA-treated Vacutainer tubes. Ficoll-Paque density-gradient centrifugation was used to isolate PBMCs, with at least 6.5 million per sample. Total RNA was extracted from PBMCs with Trizol reagent, with at least 6 micrograms obtained per sample. For every donor, flow cytometry on a PBMC aliquot measured the percentage of naive CD45RAhigh/CD27high T cells. The chain links TRBV7-2 with TRBJ2-3; TRBD2 is a weak D gene call, 6 bases matching. The sample taken for sequencing was blood. This clonotype was obtained from a man in his late teens or twenties in good health. This receptor has the CDR3 CASSFFGRGDTQYF. The sequenced DNA: TGCGCCAGCAGCTTTTTCGGACGGGGGGATACGCAGTATTTT.